The 15 T cell receptor beta chains below all came from one sample that was sequenced in a study of T cell repertoires in cytomegalovirus infection. TCRdb processed the reads anew with MiXCR; each CDR3 protein has one entry. Altogether some 390,000 distinct CDR3 sequences are present, 15% to 20% being singletons, with the ten largest covering about 10%. The sequencing input was PBMCs. Receptors were obtained from a human donor in good health (CMV status not recorded). Some clones in this sample may be carry-over from other donors' samples.

The V call is TRBV20-1, the J call TRBJ2-3; the match to TRBD2 covers 8 bases. CDR1 and CDR2 (germline): DFQATT, SNEGSKA (reference sequence). V lost 5 bases and J lost 5; bases outside the gene matches: 6. The CDR3 spans 13 residues. The CDR3 nucleotides read TGCAGTGCTGCGACTAGCGACAAAGATACGCAGTATTTT. Translated, it gives CSAATSDKDTQYF.

There are many counts of this clonotype. V and J are TRBV7-2 and TRBJ2-2; no clear D gene. Between the trimmed V and J ends, which lost 1 base and 6 bases, there was a span of 9 bases. CDR3 length: 14 amino acids. CDR1 SGHTA and CDR2 FQGNSA come from the germline V gene. For the CDR3, the DNA is TGTGCCAGCAGCTTAGGGTCGGCGGCCGGGGAGCTGTTTTTT. It translates to CASSLGSAAGELFF.

This chain connects TRBV28 to TRBJ1-1; TRBD1 matches 11 bases. CDR1 is MDHEN, CDR2 SYDVKM, per germline. The CDR3 runs 16 residues. J lost 5 bases, V lost 7 bases, and 12 bases had no gene match. The CDR3 here is CASISSIGTGGTEAFF. As DNA, the CDR3 is TGTGCCAGCATCTCGAGTATCGGGACAGGGGGGACTGAAGCTTTCTTT.

The chain combines TRBV28 with TRBJ1-5; 7 positions agree with TRBD1. CDR3 length equals 14 residues. With V trimmed by 5 bases and J by 6 bases, 7 bases remained unmatched. Germline V CDR1 and CDR2: MDHEN, SYDVKM. The CDR3 loop reads CASSPRGRVQPQHF. The CDR3 DNA reads as TGTGCCAGCAGTCCGAGGGGGCGAGTTCAGCCCCAGCATTTT.

The gene calls are TRBV5-5 and TRBJ2-3; D is perhaps TRBD2 (5 bases). The V gene lost 0 bases and the J gene lost 2 bases, with 13 bases spanning the gap. The CDR3 has 16 residues. Looked up from germline, CDR1 is SGHKS and CDR2 is YYEKEE (reference sequence). The CDR3 is CASSLGSLANTDTQYF. The CDR3 DNA is TGTGCCAGCAGCTTGGGCTCGTTAGCGAACACAGATACGCAGTATTTT. Full variable domain (outside the CDR3, taken from reference TRBV5-5 and TRBJ2-3): DAGVTQSPTHLIKTRGQQVTLRCSPISGHKSVSWYQQVLGQGPQFIFQYYEKEERGRGNFPDRFSARQFPNYSSELNVNALLLGDSALYLCASSLGSLANTDTQYFGPGTRLTVL.

In this sample, this clonotype turned up many times. The CDR3 loop is CASSLSGRAVKNEQFF. The CDR3 nucleotides read TGTGCCAGCAGCTTGAGCGGGAGGGCCGTTAAAAATGAGCAGTTCTTC. This chain links TRBV7-2 with TRBJ2-1; TRBD2 agrees at 10 bases. Trimming removed 3 bases from V and 7 bases from J; junction bases left unmatched: 9. Per germline, CDR1 SGHTA and CDR2 FQGNSA. The CDR3 covers 16 residues.

The chain combines TRBV10-3 with TRBJ1-1; D is perhaps TRBD1 (5 bases). The CDR3 totals 15 residues. Germline V gene data show CDR1 as ENHRY and CDR2 as SYGVKD. Trimming shortened V by 3 bases and J by 11 bases, and 22 bases separated the two germline ends. CDR3 in amino acids: CAISDQRGRISGAFF. CDR3 nucleotide sequence: TGTGCCATCAGTGATCAGAGGGGACGAATCAGTGGGGCTTTCTTT.

The chain joins TRBV10-3 to TRBJ1-1; D remains ambiguous. CDR3 length equals 13 residues. Germline V CDR1 and CDR2: ENHRY, SYGVKD. The V end was cut by 3 bases, the J end by 6 bases, with 11 bases between. The CDR3 sequence is CAISDRGFAEAFF. The CDR3 DNA reads as TGTGCCATCAGTGATCGGGGATTTGCTGAAGCTTTCTTT.

This clonotype came up a few times. V gene TRBV19 combines with J gene TRBJ2-7; possibly TRBD2 for D (5 bases). Germline V gene lookup returns CDR1 LNHDA and CDR2 SQIVND (reference sequence). The V gene lost 7 bases and the J gene lost 2 bases, with 18 bases spanning the gap. The CDR3 totals 15 residues. The CDR3 nucleotides read TGTGCCAGTAAACTAGGCTCCGGCTTCGCCTACGAGCAGTACTTC. Its protein product is CASKLGSGFAYEQYF. The full variable domain, in which reference TRBV19 and TRBJ2-7 provide the parts outside the CDR3, is DGGITQSPKYLFRKEGQNVTLSCEQNLNHDAMYWYRQDPGQGLRLIYYSQIVNDFQKGDIAEGYSVSREKKESFPLTVTSAQKNPTAFYLCASKLGSGFAYEQYFGPGTRLTVT.

This clonotype was found a few times. V is TRBV2 and J is TRBJ2-7; no clear D. From germline, CDR1 is SNHLY and CDR2 FYNNEI. There are 14 residues in the CDR3. Trimming shortened V by 0 bases and J by 7 bases, and 13 bases separated the two germline ends. CDR3: CASSEATWMGEQYF. In DNA form, the CDR3 reads TGTGCCAGCAGTGAAGCTACATGGATGGGGGAGCAGTACTTC.

This sequence joins TRBV14 and TRBJ2-3, with D possibly matching TRBD2 (5 bases). From germline, CDR1 is SGHDN and CDR2 FVKESK. The CDR3 has 15 amino acids. Trimming removed 3 bases at V and 4 bases at J, with 14 bases between. CDR3 sequence: CASSHLGLSSDTQYF. CDR3 DNA: TGTGCCAGCAGCCACCTTGGACTGTCTTCAGATACGCAGTATTTT.

The sample holds a few counts of this clonotype. This chain uses TRBV5-4 with TRBJ2-3; the D gene is possibly TRBD2 (5 bases). Germline loops: CDR1 SGHNT, CDR2 YYREEE (reference sequence). The V and J ends lost 0 bases and 2 bases respectively, with 10 bases between them. The CDR3 spans 15 residues. The CDR3 loop reads CASSLVGRTTDTQYF. CDR3 DNA: TGTGCCAGCAGCTTGGTAGGGAGAACCACAGATACGCAGTATTTT. Full variable domain (missing parts from reference TRBV5-4 and TRBJ2-3): ETGVTQSPTHLIKTRGQQVTLRCSSQSGHNTVSWYQQALGQGPQFIFQYYREEENGRGNFPPRFSGLQFPNYSSELNVNALELDDSALYLCASSLVGRTTDTQYFGPGTRLTVL.

The rearrangement joins TRBV5-1 to TRBJ1-5; D is unresolved. The CDR3 totals 16 residues. CDR1 SGHRS and CDR2 YFSETQ come from the germline V gene. V was clipped by 4 bases and J by 5 bases, with 19 bases between them. The CDR3: CASSPAPRGGDQPQHF. As DNA, the CDR3 is TGCGCCAGCAGCCCAGCCCCCCGGGGAGGCGATCAGCCCCAGCATTTT. Looking up the rest from reference TRBV5-1 and TRBJ1-5 gives the full variable domain: KAGVTQTPRYLIKTRGQQVTLSCSPISGHRSVSWYQQTPGQGLQFLFEYFSETQRNKGNFPGRFSGRQFSNSRSEMNVSTLELGDSALYLCASSPAPRGGDQPQHFGDGTRLSIL.

This clonotype was seen a few times. The V gene is TRBV6-2 or TRBV6-3, the J gene TRBJ2-6; no reliable D call. Trimming took 0 bases from V and 0 from J, leaving 3 bases between them. Germline CDR1 is MNHEY and CDR2 is SVGEGT. This CDR3 has 15 amino acids. CDR3 loop: CASSYSRSGANVLTF. Written as DNA, the CDR3 is TGTGCCAGCAGTTACTCTCGCTCTGGGGCCAACGTCCTGACTTTC.

This clonotype was found a few times. This chain connects TRBV7-9 to TRBJ2-5, with a weak D call TRBD2 (5 bases). CDR3 length equals 14 residues. The V gene's germline CDR1 is SEHNR and CDR2 FQNEAQ (reference sequence). V lost 4 bases and J 5 bases, leaving 14 bases between the germline ends. CDR3 region: CASSSNGVIETQYF. The CDR3 region has the DNA TGTGCCAGCAGCTCCAACGGGGTCATCGAGACCCAGTACTTC.